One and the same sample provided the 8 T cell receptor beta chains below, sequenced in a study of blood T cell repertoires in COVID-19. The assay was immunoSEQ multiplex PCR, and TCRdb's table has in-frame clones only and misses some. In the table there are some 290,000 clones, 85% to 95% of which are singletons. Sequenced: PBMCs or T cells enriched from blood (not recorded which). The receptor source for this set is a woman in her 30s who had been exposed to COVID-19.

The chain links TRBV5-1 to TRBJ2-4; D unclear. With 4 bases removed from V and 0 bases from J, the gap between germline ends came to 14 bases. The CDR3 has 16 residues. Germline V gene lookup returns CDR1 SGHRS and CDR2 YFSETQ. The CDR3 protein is CASSPMASVAKNIQYF. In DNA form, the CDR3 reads TGCGCCAGCAGCCCGATGGCTAGTGTAGCCAAAAACATTCAGTACTTC.

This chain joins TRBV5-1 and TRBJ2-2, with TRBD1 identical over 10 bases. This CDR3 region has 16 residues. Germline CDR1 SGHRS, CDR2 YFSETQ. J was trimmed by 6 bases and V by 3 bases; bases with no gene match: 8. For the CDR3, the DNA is TGCGCCAGCAGCTGGACGGACAGGGGGTCGGCCGGGGAGCTGTTTTTT. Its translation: CASSWTDRGSAGELFF.

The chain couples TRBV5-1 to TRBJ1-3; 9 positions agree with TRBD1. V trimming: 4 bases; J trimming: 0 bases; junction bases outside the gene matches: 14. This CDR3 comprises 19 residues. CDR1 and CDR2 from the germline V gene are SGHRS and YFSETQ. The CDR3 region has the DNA TGCGCCAGCAGCCTGGTACGACAGGGGGTGCCATACTCTGGAAACACCATATATTTT. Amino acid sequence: CASSLVRQGVPYSGNTIYF.

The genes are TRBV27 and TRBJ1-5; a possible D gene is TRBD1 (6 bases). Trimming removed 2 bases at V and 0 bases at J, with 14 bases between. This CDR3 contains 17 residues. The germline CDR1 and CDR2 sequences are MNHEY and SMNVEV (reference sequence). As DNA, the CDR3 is TGTGCCAGCAGTTTAGTACAGGGAGGGGGTAGCAATCAGCCCCAGCATTTT. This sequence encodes CASSLVQGGGSNQPQHF.

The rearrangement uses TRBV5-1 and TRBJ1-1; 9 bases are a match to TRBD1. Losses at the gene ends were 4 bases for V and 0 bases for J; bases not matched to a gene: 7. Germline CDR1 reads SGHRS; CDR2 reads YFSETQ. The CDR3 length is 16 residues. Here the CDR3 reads CASSSDRGGLNTEAFF. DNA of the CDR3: TGCGCCAGCAGCAGTGACAGGGGGGGATTGAACACTGAAGCTTTCTTT. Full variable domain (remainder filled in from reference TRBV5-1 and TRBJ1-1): KAGVTQTPRYLIKTRGQQVTLSCSPISGHRSVSWYQQTPGQGLQFLFEYFSETQRNKGNFPGRFSGRQFSNSRSEMNVSTLELGDSALYLCASSSDRGGLNTEAFFGQGTRLTVV.

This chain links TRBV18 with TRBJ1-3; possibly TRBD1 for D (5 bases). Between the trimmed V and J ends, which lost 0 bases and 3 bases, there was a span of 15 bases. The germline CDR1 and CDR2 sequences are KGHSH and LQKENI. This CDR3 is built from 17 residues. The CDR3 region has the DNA TGTGCCAGCTCACCACCGGGTTCAGGGCTTATTGGAAACACCATATATTTT. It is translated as CASSPPGSGLIGNTIYF. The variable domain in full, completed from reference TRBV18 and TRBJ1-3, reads NAGVMQNPRHLVRRRGQEARLRCSPMKGHSHVYWYRQLPEEGLKFMVYLQKENIIDESGMPKERFSAEFPKEGPSILRIQQVVRGDSAAYFCASSPPGSGLIGNTIYFGEGSWLTVV.

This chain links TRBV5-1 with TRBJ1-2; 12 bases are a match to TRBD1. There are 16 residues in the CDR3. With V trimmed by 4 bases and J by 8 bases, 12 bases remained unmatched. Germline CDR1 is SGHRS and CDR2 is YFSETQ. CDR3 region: CASSRPGTGGLTGYTF. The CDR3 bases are TGCGCCAGCAGCCGCCCCGGGACAGGGGGCCTTACGGGCTACACCTTC.

The CDR3 nucleotides are TGTGCCAGCAGTTCCCCCGGGAGTTACGAGCAGTACTTC. It translates to CASSSPGSYEQYF. This chain uses TRBV7-2 with TRBJ2-7; possible D gene TRBD2, 6 bases. V was pared by 6 bases and J by 4 bases, with 13 bases between. From germline, CDR1 is SGHTA and CDR2 FQGNSA. The CDR3 extends over 13 amino acids.